The 32 T cell receptor beta chains below were found in one sample sequenced in a study of T cell clonality in common variable immunodeficiency (dated by TCRdb to the mid-2010s). The protocol used for the library was the immunoSEQ multiplex PCR assay. TCRdb limited this immuneACCESS table to in-frame rearrangements with V and J called. A share of clones is missing; checked studies link under half to unresolved V genes, and the rest is unexplained. The table for this sample lists around 21,000 clones, none of them counted only once. The top ten hold 2% to 3% of the sample. Their antigens remain unidentified. What the work shows at the level of the full study, not this receptor alone: CVID TCRbeta sequences were reported to have fewer deletions and N-nucleotide insertions and to lack highly modified clones with 13 or more V deletions.

The sequenced sample consisted of peripheral blood mononuclear cells. Receptors were obtained from a human donor with common variable immunodeficiency.

This clone has only a few counts. The read ends 3 residues shy of where the CDR3 ends; the end is completed using the germline J gene. The chain recombines TRBV7-2 with TRBJ2-7, with D maybe TRBD2 (5 bases). This CDR3 spans 13 amino acids. The V end was cut by 1 base, the J end by 6 bases, with 10 bases between. Per the germline V gene, CDR1 is SGHTA and CDR2 is FQGNSA. The DNA read from the CDR3 is TGTGCCAGCAGCTTAGATGCGGGCGGCGAG. It codes for CASSLDAGGE. The CDR3 in full is CASSLDAGGEQYF.

With respect to this clone: The read finishes 3 residues shy of the CDR3 end, and the germline J gene is used to complete it. The chain combines TRBV7-9 with TRBJ1-4, with TRBD1 matching over 7 bases. Trimming took 6 bases from V and 3 from J; bases not matched to a gene: 4. The CDR3 consists of 14 residues. CDR1 SEHNR and CDR2 FQNEAQ come from the germline V gene (reference sequence). Partial CDR3 DNA: TGTGCCAGCAGTGAGGGACAGCCTAATGAAAAA. This gives the protein CASSEGQPNEK. The CDR3 reads in full as CASSEGQPNEKLFF.

Of note for this clone: The read terminates 3 residues before the CDR3 end, so the remaining end is supplied by the germline J gene. The chain has TRBV7-2 and TRBJ1-6; 10 bases are shared with TRBD1. CDR1 and CDR2 (germline): SGHTA, FQGNSA. The V and J ends lost 5 bases and 7 bases, in that order; junction bases with no gene match: 5. The CDR3 sequence is 15 residues long. The CDR3 DNA, read in part, is TGTGCCAGCAGCCGAGGACAGGGGGTCAATTCACCC. This translates into CASSRGQGVNSP. The full CDR3 sequence reads CASSRGQGVNSPLHF.

Remarks on this clone: The read ends 3 residues shy of where the CDR3 ends; the end is completed using the germline J gene. V and J are TRBV19 and TRBJ1-5, with TRBD1 as a possible D gene (6 bases). The V end lost 7 bases, the J end lost 0 bases, and 16 bases lay between the germline ends. This CDR3 region has 16 residues. Germline V gene sequence: CDR1 LNHDA, CDR2 SQIVND (reference sequence). The CDR3 sequence: CASTIDGTNSNQPQHF. CDR3 DNA, as far as it was read: TGTGCCAGTACCATCGACGGGACAAATAGCAATCAGCCC.

This clone came up a few times. With the read ending 3 residues before the CDR3 end, the germline J gene is used to fill in that end. The J gene is TRBJ1-2, the V gene TRBV7-9, with TRBD1 matching over 8 bases. This CDR3 is built from 13 residues. The germline CDR1 and CDR2 sequences are SEHNR and FQNEAQ (reference sequence). With V trimmed by 5 bases and J by 6 bases, 5 bases remained unmatched. This CDR3 reads CASSRTGIHGYTF. The covered CDR3 bases are TGTGCCAGCAGCAGGACAGGGATCCATGGC.

In the case of this clone: The read terminates 3 residues ahead of where the CDR3 ends, so the germline J gene completes it. The genes are TRBV7-2 and TRBJ2-1; D gene uncertain. The germline gives CDR1 SGHTA, CDR2 FQGNSA. This CDR3 has 14 amino acids. V was cut by 0 bases and J by 9 bases, with 12 bases left in between. Partial CDR3 DNA: TGTGCCAGCAGCTTAGCGGCGGTAGTCGGTGAG. This sequence encodes CASSLAAVVGE. From start to end, the CDR3 is CASSLAAVVGEQFF. Full variable domain (missing parts from reference TRBV7-2 and TRBJ2-1): GAGVSQSPSNKVTEKGKDVELRCDPISGHTALYWYRQSLGQGLEFLIYFQGNSAPDKSGLPSDRFSAERTGGSVSTLTIQRTQQEDSAVYLCASSLAAVVGEQFFGPGTRLTVL.

On this clone itself: The read falls 3 residues short of the CDR3 end, and the missing part is taken from the germline J gene. V is TRBV19 and J is TRBJ2-2, with 8 positions matching TRBD1. CDR3 size: 17 residues. J lost 0 bases, V lost 3 bases, and 6 bases had no gene match. Germline CDR1 LNHDA, CDR2 SQIVND (reference sequence). The sequenced CDR3 bases are TGTGCCAGTAGTATTAGAGCACAGGGGGCGAACACCGGGGAG. This translates into CASSIRAQGANTGE. The whole CDR3 region reads CASSIRAQGANTGELFF.

As regards this clone: The read ends 3 residues early relative to the CDR3; the germline J gene fills the gap. The chain links TRBV18 to TRBJ2-7, with D perhaps matching TRBD2 (5 bases). The CDR3 is made up of 15 amino acids. V was cut by 2 bases and J by 6 bases, with 17 bases left in between. The germline gives CDR1 KGHSH, CDR2 LQKENI. The CDR3 region is CASSPWVAQASEQYF. The part of the CDR3 DNA that was read is TGTGCCAGCTCACCATGGGTAGCGCAGGCCTCCGAG.

As to this clone: The CDR3 extends 3 residues past the end of the read, so its final part is completed from the germline J gene. The chain has TRBV7-9 and TRBJ2-2; D is undetermined. V dropped 5 bases and J dropped 3 bases, with 4 bases sitting between them. Germline assignment: CDR1 SEHNR and CDR2 FQNEAQ (reference sequence). There are 12 residues in the CDR3. Here the CDR3 reads CASSTYTGELFF. Partial CDR3 DNA: TGTGCCAGCAGCACATACACCGGGGAG.

With respect to this clone: The germline gene is not matched at one end of the junction; a read error may be the cause. The CDR3 is cut off 3 residues early in the read; its end comes from the germline J gene. The V call is TRBV19, the J call TRBJ2-6; D not certain. This CDR3 is 13 amino acids long. Germline V gene lookup returns CDR1 LNHDA and CDR2 SQIVND (reference sequence). The CDR3 DNA, read in part, is TGTGCCGGTAGCTTCTCTGGGGCCAACGTC. Translation: CAGSFSGANV. The CDR3 as a whole reads CAGSFSGANVLTF.

This clone was counted only a few times. Germline is not matched at one junction end, which may reflect a read error. From the germline J gene comes the end of the CDR3, since the read stops 3 residues before it. The chain combines TRBV7-9 with TRBJ1-4; 8 nucleotides agree with TRBD1. Germline V lookup: CDR1 SEHNR, CDR2 FQNEAQ (reference sequence). The CDR3 is 15 amino acids. CDR3 sequence reads: CTSSLSKTGEEKLFF. The part of the CDR3 DNA that was read is TGTACCAGCAGCTTATCGAAGACAGGGGAGGAAAAA.

A note on this clone: From the germline J gene comes the end of the CDR3, since the read stops 3 residues before it. V gene TRBV2 combines with J gene TRBJ2-5, with a weak D call TRBD2 (6 bases). V lost 6 bases, J lost 0 bases, and 14 bases lay in between. Looked up from germline, CDR1 is SNHLY and CDR2 is FYNNEI. The CDR3 length is 15 residues. Partial CDR3 DNA: TGTGCCAGCAGGCTTAGCGGCGCTTACCAAGAGACC. As protein: CASRLSGAYQET. The whole CDR3 protein reads CASRLSGAYQETQYF.

This clone occurred a few times. This sample also contains other DNA sequences that code for the same CDR3. The sequenced CDR3 bases are TGTGCCAGCTCACCCCCTAGCACAGATACG. Protein sequence: CASSPPSTDT. The CDR3 as a whole reads CASSPPSTDTQYF. The chain couples TRBV18 to TRBJ2-3; D call uncertain. From the germline J gene comes the end of the CDR3, since the read stops 3 residues before it. The CDR3 totals 13 residues. Germline CDR1 KGHSH, CDR2 LQKENI. Trimming stripped 3 bases from V and 0 bases from J, with 4 bases between.

On this clone: The read terminates 3 residues ahead of where the CDR3 ends, so the germline J gene completes it. The chain carries TRBV2 and TRBJ2-1, with D maybe TRBD2 (6 bases). V lost 7 bases and J 8 bases, leaving 18 bases between the germline ends. The CDR3 runs 14 residues. Germline CDR1 reads SNHLY; CDR2 reads FYNNEI. The sequenced part of the CDR3 DNA is TGTGCCAGCACACCCTTACGGGGGAAGGATGAG. This sequence encodes CASTPLRGKDE. The CDR3 as a whole reads CASTPLRGKDEQFF.

Worth noting for this clone: Read data end 3 residues before the CDR3 end; the end is taken from the germline J gene. The same CDR3 can be traced to other DNA sequences in this sample. V gene TRBV19 combines with J gene TRBJ2-7; 9 nucleotides line up with TRBD2. CDR1 LNHDA and CDR2 SQIVND come from the germline V gene (reference sequence). There are 14 residues in the CDR3. With V trimmed by 3 bases and J by 2 bases, 2 bases remained unmatched. CDR3 sequence: CASSIAGGPYEQYF. CDR3 DNA (partial): TGTGCCAGTAGTATCGCGGGAGGGCCCTACGAG.

This clone was detected only a few times. The sequenced fragment ends 3 residues before the CDR3 boundary, so the rest is inferred from the germline J gene. J is TRBJ2-5 and V is TRBV6-2 or TRBV6-3, with D possibly TRBD1 on 6 matching bases. Trimming left V 2 bases short and J 2 bases short, with 15 bases between. Germline values: CDR1 MNHEY, CDR2 SVGEGT. The CDR3 is 16 residues long. Here the CDR3 reads CASSYRLVRGQETQYF. The CDR3 bases that were read are TGTGCCAGCAGTTACCGGCTTGTCAGGGGTCAAGAGACC.

As concerns this clone: The CDR3 goes on 3 residues after the read ends, and that part is filled in from the germline J gene. The V gene is TRBV7-7, the J gene TRBJ2-5; 9 bases match TRBD1. With V trimmed by 5 bases and J by 7 bases, 11 bases remained unmatched. This CDR3 has 15 amino acids. Germline V gene data show CDR1 as SSHAT and CDR2 as FNYEAQ (reference sequence). The CDR3 loop is CASSQSGTGLGTQYF. CDR3 DNA (partial): TGTGCCAGCAGCCAGTCCGGGACAGGGCTGGGGACC.

A remark on this clone: Read data end 3 residues before the CDR3 end; the end is taken from the germline J gene. J is TRBJ2-7 and V is TRBV19, with 7 bases fitting TRBD2. Germline V gene data show CDR1 as LNHDA and CDR2 as SQIVND (reference sequence). Trimming took 3 bases from V and 6 from J; bases not matched to a gene: 14. The length of the CDR3 is 16 residues. CDR3 DNA (partial): TGTGCCAGTAGTATTGTTGCGGGAGAGGCTGTAGGCGAG. Amino acids: CASSIVAGEAVGE. The CDR3 reads in full as CASSIVAGEAVGEQYF.

Details on this clone: Coverage ceases 3 residues before the CDR3 finishes, and the germline J gene fills in the end. The chain uses TRBV30 and TRBJ2-2; D ambiguous. Per germline, CDR1 GTSNPN and CDR2 SVGIG (reference sequence). CDR3 size: 13 residues. V gave up 0 bases and J gave up 5 bases, with 7 bases separating them. The sequenced part of the CDR3 DNA is TGTGCCTGGAGTGTACAGTCGACCGGGGAG. Translation gives CAWSVQSTGE. The complete CDR3 protein is CAWSVQSTGELFF. Complete variable domain (other parts from reference TRBV30 and TRBJ2-2): SQTIHQWPATLVQPVGSPLSLECTVEGTSNPNLYWYRQAAGRGLQLLFYSVGIGQISSEVPQNLSASRPQDRQFILSSKKLLLSDSGFYLCAWSVQSTGELFFGEGSRLTVL.

Notes on this clone: The observed sequence ends 3 residues before the CDR3 terminus, with the missing tail filled in from the germline J gene. The chain uses TRBV19 and TRBJ2-3; TRBD1 matches at 7 bases. The CDR3 is 16 residues long. Germline loops: CDR1 LNHDA, CDR2 SQIVND (reference sequence). V shed 7 bases and J 1 base; nucleotides not matched to a gene: 11. The CDR3 protein is CASKDFSGGGTDTQYF. CDR3 bases read: TGTGCCAGTAAAGACTTCTCAGGGGGAGGCACAGATACG.

The sample holds a few counts of this clone. The read ends 3 residues early relative to the CDR3; the germline J gene fills the gap. The V call is TRBV7-9, the J call TRBJ2-3, with 8 bases fitting TRBD2. This CDR3 has 15 residues. Trimming took 0 bases from V and 2 from J; bases not matched to a gene: 1. Germline loops: CDR1 SEHNR, CDR2 FQNEAQ (reference sequence). The covered CDR3 bases are TGTGCCAGCAGCTTAGCTAGCGGGACCACAGATACG. Its protein is CASSLASGTTDT. The whole CDR3 region reads CASSLASGTTDTQYF. The whole variable domain, remainder taken from reference TRBV7-9 and TRBJ2-3, is DTGVSQNPRHKITKRGQNVTFRCDPISEHNRLYWYRQTLGQGPEFLTYFQNEAQLEKSRLLSDRFSAERPKGSFSTLEIQRTEQGDSAMYLCASSLASGTTDTQYFGPGTRLTVL.

To note about this clone: Coverage ceases 3 residues before the CDR3 finishes, and the germline J gene fills in the end. The V and J genes are TRBV2 and TRBJ2-1, with TRBD2 matching 7 bases. Per germline, CDR1 SNHLY and CDR2 FYNNEI. The CDR3 contains 16 residues. J gave up 9 bases and V 7 bases, and 18 bases lay outside the gene matches. The covered CDR3 bases are TGTGCCAGCATGTCCGGGACTACCACCCGGGCGGGTGAG. Amino acids: CASMSGTTTRAGE. The full CDR3 protein reads CASMSGTTTRAGEQFF. Looking up the rest from reference TRBV2 and TRBJ2-1 gives the full variable domain: EPEVTQTPSHQVTQMGQEVILRCVPISNHLYFYWYRQILGQKVEFLVSFYNNEISEKSEIFDDQFSVERPDGSNFTLKIRSTKLEDSAMYFCASMSGTTTRAGEQFFGPGTRLTVL.

In the case of this clone: The read falls 3 residues short of the CDR3 end, and the missing part is taken from the germline J gene. This rearrangement joins TRBV6-1 to TRBJ2-2; D might be TRBD2 (6 bases). Germline CDR1 is MNHNS and CDR2 is SASEGT. V was pared by 4 bases and J by 0 bases, with 12 bases between. The CDR3 consists of 16 residues. CDR3 amino acids: CASSGTGTSNTGELFF. Partial CDR3 DNA: TGTGCCAGCAGTGGTACCGGGACTTCGAACACCGGGGAG.

Notes on this clone: The read gets to within 3 residues of the CDR3 end, and the germline J gene fills in the rest. This rearrangement joins TRBV19 to TRBJ2-1, with TRBD2 matching 11 bases. CDR3 length equals 16 residues. V lost 3 bases to trimming and J lost 3 bases; unmatched junction nucleotides: 4. Germline loops: CDR1 LNHDA, CDR2 SQIVND (reference sequence). The CDR3 loop reads CASSMAGTSGYNEQFF. The part of the CDR3 DNA that was read is TGTGCCAGTAGTATGGCCGGGACTAGCGGCTACAATGAG.

Comment on this clone: The CDR3 end is not reached by the read, which stops 3 residues before it; the germline J gene fills it in. This rearrangement joins TRBV5-1 to TRBJ2-5, with 9 nucleotides matching TRBD1. The CDR3 runs 16 residues. Unmatched junction bases numbered 4, after V lost 0 bases and J lost 1 base. Germline CDR1 reads SGHRS; CDR2 reads YFSETQ. The CDR3 reads CASSLEGTGFQETQYF. The part of the CDR3 DNA that was read is TGCGCCAGCAGCTTGGAGGGGACAGGGTTCCAAGAGACC.

Notes on this clone: The CDR3 extends 3 residues past the end of the read, so its final part is completed from the germline J gene. V usage is TRBV19 and J usage is TRBJ2-5, with 8 bases lining up with TRBD1. Germline CDR1 reads LNHDA; CDR2 reads SQIVND (reference sequence). The CDR3 covers 15 residues. V lost 4 bases, J lost 2 bases, and 6 bases stayed unmatched. CDR3 DNA (partial): TGTGCCAGTAGTAGAGGGACAGGAATACAAGAGACC. This translates into CASSRGTGIQET. The complete CDR3 sequence is CASSRGTGIQETQYF. Supplemented by reference TRBV19 and TRBJ2-5, the full variable domain reads DGGITQSPKYLFRKEGQNVTLSCEQNLNHDAMYWYRQDPGQGLRLIYYSQIVNDFQKGDIAEGYSVSREKKESFPLTVTSAQKNPTAFYLCASSRGTGIQETQYFGPGTRLLVL.

In the case of this clone: The read halts 3 residues ahead of the CDR3 end, with the missing end drawn from the germline J gene. The gene calls are TRBV7-9 and TRBJ1-1; D is uncertain. The germline V gene has CDR1 SEHNR and CDR2 FQNEAQ (reference sequence). The germline V and J ends were trimmed by 4 bases and 1 base, with 13 bases remaining between them. The CDR3 loop spans 15 amino acids. The sequenced CDR3 bases are TGTGCCAGCAGCTACCCATTAGACTCGAACACTGAA. Protein sequence: CASSYPLDSNTE. The entire CDR3 protein is CASSYPLDSNTEAFF.

A word on this clone: The read gets to within 3 residues of the CDR3 end, and the germline J gene fills in the rest. The chain carries TRBV18 and TRBJ2-7; maybe TRBD2 (7 bases). The CDR3 extends over 16 amino acids. Germline values: CDR1 KGHSH, CDR2 LQKENI. The V and J ends lost 6 bases and 6 bases respectively, with 24 bases between them. CDR3 sequence reads: CASSSKPGHGGLEQYF. The part of the CDR3 DNA that was read is TGTGCCAGCTCGTCGAAACCGGGACACGGGGGGCTCGAG.

About this clone itself: The CDR3 end lies 3 residues beyond the end of the read and is filled in from the germline J gene. The chain uses TRBV19 and TRBJ2-1; weak D call: TRBD1 (5 bases). The germline CDR1 and CDR2 sequences are LNHDA and SQIVND (reference sequence). This CDR3 region has 12 residues. Between the trimmed V and J ends, which lost 5 bases and 7 bases, there was a span of 9 bases. Incomplete CDR3 DNA: TGTGCCAGTAGTTCTTCAGGGAATGAG. Translating it yields CASSSSGNE. The whole CDR3 region reads CASSSSGNEQFF.

Incomplete CDR3 DNA: TGTGCCAGCTCACCCCGGACTAGCGGGCGCACAGATACG. It encodes CASSPRTSGRTDT. The full CDR3 is CASSPRTSGRTDTQYF. This chain links TRBV18 with TRBJ2-3, with TRBD2 matching 11 bases. The CDR3 end is not reached by the read, which stops 3 residues before it; the germline J gene fills it in. J was trimmed by 1 base and V by 3 bases; bases with no gene match: 3. This CDR3 spans 16 amino acids. Per the germline V gene, CDR1 is KGHSH and CDR2 is LQKENI.

A note on this clone: The CDR3 extends 3 residues past the end of the read, so its final part is completed from the germline J gene. The chain recombines TRBV2 with TRBJ1-5; maybe TRBD1 (5 bases). CDR3 length: 14 amino acids. Trimming took off 4 bases at V and 2 bases at J, with 9 bases between the two ends. The germline V gene has CDR1 SNHLY and CDR2 FYNNEI. The CDR3 spells CASSGQNGNQPQHF. The CDR3 bases that were read are TGTGCCAGCAGTGGACAGAATGGCAATCAGCCC. Combining the CDR3 with reference TRBV2 and TRBJ1-5 gives the whole variable domain EPEVTQTPSHQVTQMGQEVILRCVPISNHLYFYWYRQILGQKVEFLVSFYNNEISEKSEIFDDQFSVERPDGSNFTLKIRSTKLEDSAMYFCASSGQNGNQPQHFGDGTRLSIL.

To note about this clone: Read sequence stops 3 residues before the CDR3 end, and the germline J gene provides the missing end. The chain combines TRBV19 with TRBJ2-5, with a possible D match to TRBD1 (5 bases). The germline gives CDR1 LNHDA, CDR2 SQIVND (reference sequence). The CDR3 totals 12 residues. Trimming stripped 6 bases from V and 1 base from J, with 6 bases between. Incomplete CDR3 DNA: TGTGCCAGTAGAGGGGCCCAAGAGACC. It yields the protein CASRGAQET. The complete CDR3 sequence is CASRGAQETQYF.